This is a list of T cell receptor beta chains from one sample in a study of Ad26.COV2.S vaccination and SARS-CoV-2 variants. TCRdb keeps only in-frame clones here, not all; method: immunoSEQ multiplex PCR. The sample lists 300,000 to 400,000 clones; 87% were seen once. Sequences were derived from peripheral blood, sampled in a trial of Ad26.COV2.S vaccine versus placebo. These receptors were obtained from a person aged 18 to 65 who received the Ad26.COV2.S COVID-19 vaccine or a placebo. Both conserved end residues are part of each CDR3. D genes are given only for firm matches. Size values are once, few and many counts, or a class for expanded clones, and some rows have none.

j_call d_call clone_size v_call cdr3_aa cdr3_nt
TRBJ1-6 NA NA TRBV23-1 CASSQARYTNSPLHF TGCGCCAGCAGTCAGGCTCGTTACACTAATTCACCCCTCCACTTT
TRBJ1-1 NA NA TRBV27 CASSLSSGAGTEAFF TGTGCCAGCAGTTTAAGTTCCGGGGCCGGGACTGAAGCTTTCTTT
TRBJ1-5 NA NA TRBV4-1 CASSQVSGVKSPQHF TGCGCCAGCAGCCAAGTGTCGGGTGTAAAATCCCCCCAGCATTTT
TRBJ1-1 TRBD1 NA TRBV4-1 CASSRPQGGEAFF TGCGCCAGCAGCCGCCCTCAGGGGGGTGAAGCTTTCTTT
TRBJ1-1 NA NA TRBV18 CASSPGQKNTEAFF TGTGCCAGCTCACCCGGACAGAAGAACACTGAAGCTTTCTTT
TRBJ1-2 TRBD1 NA TRBV14 CASSRRVGTGVLVGYTF TGTGCCAGCAGCCGCCGAGTAGGGACAGGGGTGTTGGTCGGCTACACCTTC
TRBJ1-1 NA NA TRBV2 CASSEAPTGIRPNTEAFF TGTGCCAGCAGTGAGGCCCCGACAGGTATTCGTCCGAACACTGAAGCTTTCTTT
TRBJ1-4 TRBD1 NA TRBV29-1 CSVLTGTGGEKLFF TGCAGCGTACTAACCGGGACAGGAGGCGAAAAACTGTTTTTT
TRBJ1-1 TRBD1 NA TRBV19 CASSIDRRGQREAFF TGTGCCAGTAGTATAGATAGGAGGGGACAGCGTGAAGCTTTCTTT
TRBJ1-6 TRBD1 NA TRBV11-2 CASSLDWRQGNSPLHF TGTGCCAGCAGCTTAGATTGGAGACAGGGTAATTCACCCCTCCACTTT
TRBJ1-1 NA NA TRBV30 CAWSEGRRNTEAFF TGTGCCTGGAGTGAGGGCAGGAGGAACACTGAAGCTTTCTTT
TRBJ1-1 NA NA TRBV19 CASRGNLAEAFF TGTGCCAGTAGAGGGAATCTCGCTGAAGCTTTCTTT
TRBJ2-3 NA NA TRBV5-1 CASSGDGTSTDTQYF TGCGCCAGCAGCGGGGACGGCACTAGCACAGATACGCAGTATTTT
TRBJ2-7 NA NA TRBV4-3 CASSQDNSPFSYEQYF TGCGCCAGCAGCCAAGATAACAGCCCGTTCTCCTACGAGCAGTACTTC
TRBJ2-2 NA NA TRBV7-9 CASSFTGELFF TGTGCCAGCAGCTTTACCGGGGAGCTGTTTTTT
TRBJ1-6 NA NA TRBV6-5 CASSYSSGAGSPLHF TGTGCCAGCAGTTACTCCTCGGGGGCTGGATCACCCCTCCACTTT
TRBJ2-3 NA NA TRBV28 CASSWVDNTIDTQYF TGTGCCAGCAGTTGGGTGGACAATACGATAGATACGCAGTATTTT
TRBJ2-7 NA NA TRBV30 CAFRSFSYEQYF TGTGCCTTCCGGTCCTTCTCCTACGAGCAGTACTTC
TRBJ2-3 NA NA TRBV2 CASSLAPDTQYF TGTGCCAGCAGTCTAGCGCCAGATACGCAGTATTTT
TRBJ1-4 NA NA TRBV5-4 CASSLAAGANNEKLFF TGTGCCAGCAGCTTGGCCGCGGGAGCCAATAATGAAAAACTGTTTTTT
TRBJ1-4 NA NA TRBV18 CASSLLLQGTDEKLFF TGTGCCAGCTCACTGCTGCTTCAGGGTACTGATGAAAAACTGTTTTTT
TRBJ1-6 NA NA TRBV9 CASSGPNNSPLHF TGTGCCAGCAGCGGACCGAATAATTCACCCCTCCACTTT
TRBJ1-5 TRBD1 NA TRBV30 CAWSRQGAQPQHF TGTGCCTGGAGTCGACAGGGGGCACAGCCCCAGCATTTT
TRBJ2-4 NA NA TRBV11-2 CASSSRIPGPEVKNIQYF TGTGCCAGCAGCTCCCGAATCCCGGGACCAGAGGTCAAAAACATTCAGTACTTC
TRBJ2-7 NA NA TRBV3-1/TRBV3-2 CASTPGPSSYEQYF TGTGCCAGCACCCCGGGTCCTAGCTCCTACGAGCAGTACTTC
TRBJ1-2 TRBD1 NA TRBV11-2 CASSQWTGGGNGYTF TGTGCCAGCAGCCAGTGGACAGGGGGAGGAAATGGCTACACCTTC
TRBJ1-2 TRBD1 NA TRBV6-1 CASSAGTGTSGYGYTF TGTGCCAGCAGTGCCGGGACAGGGACCTCAGGGTATGGCTACACCTTC
TRBJ1-6 NA NA TRBV21-1 CASSRDRGAYNSPLHF TGTGCCAGCAGCAGGGACCGGGGCGCCTATAATTCACCCCTCCACTTT
TRBJ2-7 TRBD1 NA TRBV5-1 CASSQKTGGYLPGFYEQYF TGCGCCAGCAGCCAGAAGACAGGGGGCTACCTACCGGGTTTCTACGAGCAGTACTTC
TRBJ2-2 TRBD2 NA TRBV29-1 CSVRAGGAGELFF TGCAGCGTCAGGGCGGGGGGCGCCGGGGAGCTGTTTTTT
TRBJ1-1 NA NA TRBV15 CATSRDYETGPEAFF TGTGCCACCAGCAGAGACTACGAAACAGGGCCTGAAGCTTTCTTT
TRBJ2-6 NA NA TRBV7-9 CASRSNSGTGANVLTF TGTGCCAGCAGGTCAAACTCAGGGACTGGGGCCAACGTCCTGACTTTC
TRBJ1-1 NA once TRBV19 CASSVIQGGTEAFF TGTGCCAGTAGTGTGATACAGGGCGGGACTGAAGCTTTCTTT
TRBJ2-1 NA NA TRBV5-1 CASSSDSRSSYNEQFF TGCGCCAGCAGTTCTGACAGTCGAAGCTCCTACAATGAGCAGTTCTTC
TRBJ2-7 TRBD2 NA TRBV2 CASRELAGATYEQYF TGTGCCAGCAGAGAACTAGCGGGGGCCACCTACGAGCAGTACTTC
TRBJ2-7 TRBD1 NA TRBV5-4 CASSNGQGGKLRYEQYF TGTGCCAGCAGCAATGGACAGGGCGGGAAGTTAAGGTACGAGCAGTACTTC
TRBJ1-5 NA NA TRBV19 CASSIDGISQPQHF TGTGCCAGTAGTATAGACGGAATTAGTCAGCCCCAGCATTTT
TRBJ1-1 TRBD1 medium-sized TRBV7-8 CASSIQGARREAFF TGTGCCAGCAGCATCCAGGGGGCCCGGCGTGAAGCTTTCTTT
TRBJ1-2 NA NA TRBV4-1 CASSDKGGYGYTF TGCGCCAGCAGCGATAAGGGGGGCTATGGCTACACCTTC
TRBJ2-7 TRBD1 NA TRBV7-3 CASSLTGTGSYEQYF TGTGCCAGCAGCTTAACAGGGACAGGATCCTACGAGCAGTACTTC
TRBJ2-3 TRBD2 NA TRBV6-4 CASKRFALAASTDTQYF TGTGCCAGCAAACGTTTCGCTCTAGCGGCTAGCACAGATACGCAGTATTTT
TRBJ1-2 TRBD1 NA TRBV7-9 CASSYGTGPYYGYTF TGTGCCAGCAGCTACGGGACAGGACCCTATTATGGCTACACCTTC
TRBJ1-5 NA once TRBV7-6 CASSLDLGGDQPQHF TGTGCCAGCAGCTTAGACCTGGGAGGGGATCAGCCCCAGCATTTT
TRBJ1-1 NA NA TRBV5-6 CASSLVETGDPEAFF TGTGCCAGCAGCTTGGTAGAGACTGGGGACCCTGAAGCTTTCTTT
TRBJ1-1 NA NA TRBV7-9 CAGSPVTEAFF TGTGCCGGCTCCCCGGTGACTGAAGCTTTCTTT